The 18 T cell receptor beta chains listed next were all sequenced from one sample in a study of response to subunit inactivated influenza vaccine. TCRdb independently ran MiXCR on the RT-PCR reads; one entry per CDR3 protein. The table includes more than 550,000 distinct CDR3 sequences, 10% to 15% detected once. The source material was PBMCs from blood, sampled on the day of vaccination. The source is a man aged 50 to 59 who received an inactivated influenza vaccine.

This clonotype was seen more than once but under ten times. In DNA form, the CDR3 reads TGTGCCAGCAGCCGTCGTAGGACAGTGAACACCGGGGAGCTGTTTTTT. It is translated as CASSRRRTVNTGELFF. The chain combines TRBV12-3 or TRBV12-4 with TRBJ2-2, with D maybe TRBD1 (6 bases). Deletions cut 6 bases from V and 1 base from J, with 15 bases between. This CDR3 comprises 16 residues.

This clonotype was seen only a few times. J is TRBJ2-3 and V is TRBV20-1; D ambiguous. The CDR3 covers 16 residues. Germline-derived CDR1 and CDR2 are DFQATT and SNEGSKA (reference sequence). The V end was cut by 0 bases, the J end by 2 bases, with 15 bases between. CDR3: CSARDPGLAFTDTQYF. As DNA, the CDR3 is TGCAGTGCTAGAGATCCGGGCCTCGCCTTCACAGATACGCAGTATTTT.

The chain has TRBV12-3 or TRBV12-4 and TRBJ1-5; D is perhaps TRBD1 (5 bases). There are 16 residues in the CDR3. Trimming stripped 4 bases from V and 0 bases from J, with 13 bases between. CDR3 amino acids: CASSYGGLYSNQPQHF. CDR3 DNA: TGTGCCAGCAGTTATGGGGGACTTTATAGCAATCAGCCCCAGCATTTT.

Only a few counts were recorded for this clonotype. V gene TRBV11-2 combines with J gene TRBJ1-5; TRBD1 is a possible D gene (5 bases). The CDR3 sequence is 18 residues long. The V and J ends lost 0 bases and 4 bases respectively, with 19 bases between them. Germline V lookup: CDR1 SGHAT, CDR2 FQNNGV. CDR3 nucleotides: TGTGCCAGCAGCTTAGATCCTACTAGACAGATCCCTAATCAGCCCCAGCATTTT. Its translation is CASSLDPTRQIPNQPQHF.

This clonotype came up a few times. The chain is built from TRBV10-3 and TRBJ1-5, with 7 bases that match TRBD1. Trimming cost V 4 bases and J 4 bases; bases outside gene matches: 7. CDR1 is ENHRY and CDR2 is SYGVKD in the germline V gene. This CDR3 has 15 residues. The CDR3 bases are TGTGCCATCAGTGGGACGGGACAGCAGAATCAGCCCCAGCATTTT. Encoded protein: CAISGTGQQNQPQHF.

Regarding this clonotype: This sequence may be a read error, since a much larger clone differs from it by one base. The CDR3 is CTSSHGQRDSNQPQHF. The CDR3 region has the DNA TGTACCAGCAGCCATGGACAGCGTGATAGCAATCAGCCCCAGCATTTT. The J gene is TRBJ1-5, the V gene TRBV6-2 or TRBV6-3, with D possibly matching TRBD1 (6 bases). Per germline, CDR1 MNHEY and CDR2 SVGEGT. The CDR3 runs to 16 residues.

The J gene is TRBJ2-3, the V gene TRBV7-9; 9 bases align to TRBD2. This CDR3 comprises 17 residues. Germline CDR1 is SEHNR and CDR2 is FQNEAQ (reference sequence). Unmatched junction bases numbered 11, after V lost 1 base and J lost 6 bases. The CDR3 nucleotides read TGTGCCAGCAGCTTAGGCTCGCTAGCGGGACAGCAGGATACGCAGTATTTT. This encodes CASSLGSLAGQQDTQYF.

This chain uses TRBV6-2 or TRBV6-3 with TRBJ2-7; 9 bases line up with TRBD1. This CDR3 comprises 15 residues. The germline CDR1 and CDR2 sequences are MNHEY and SVGEGT. V dropped 5 bases and J dropped 5; count of bases not matched to a gene: 10. The CDR3 DNA reads as TGTGCCAGCAGTACTAGGACAGGGGATCGGGACGAGCAGTACTTC. It translates to CASSTRTGDRDEQYF.

The genes are TRBV20-1 and TRBJ2-1; no reliable D call. Germline assignment: CDR1 DFQATT and CDR2 SNEGSKA (reference sequence). This CDR3 contains 13 residues. As DNA, the CDR3 is TGCAGCCCCAAACAGAGCTCCTACAATGAGCAGTTCTTC. It translates to CSPKQSSYNEQFF.

This clonotype was found a few times. As DNA, the CDR3 is TGTGCCAGCAGGAAACGGGAAGGGTCTACCGGGGAGCTGTTTTTT. It specifies CASRKREGSTGELFF. V is TRBV7-9 and J is TRBJ2-2; D may be TRBD2 (5 bases). Germline V gives CDR1 SEHNR, CDR2 FQNEAQ (reference sequence). The CDR3 has 15 amino acids. Trimming pared 6 bases from V and 5 bases from J, leaving 16 bases between.

This clonotype was recorded at least ten times. The V gene is TRBV12-3 or TRBV12-4, the J gene TRBJ2-5; D is perhaps TRBD1 (5 bases). Between the trimmed V and J ends, which lost 3 bases and 2 bases, there was a span of 10 bases. This CDR3 is built from 14 residues. CDR3 region: CASSFGDRQETQYF. CDR3 coding DNA: TGTGCCAGCAGTTTTGGTGACAGACAAGAGACCCAGTACTTC.

In this sample, this clonotype turned up a few times. The chain links TRBV28 to TRBJ2-1, with a tentative D call TRBD2 (6 bases). The V end was cut by 5 bases, the J end by 0 bases, with 14 bases between. Germline V gives CDR1 MDHEN, CDR2 SYDVKM. The CDR3 contains 16 residues. CDR3: CASSPTVGSSYNEQFF. The CDR3 DNA is TGTGCCAGCAGTCCTACAGTCGGGAGCTCCTACAATGAGCAGTTCTTC.

The chain has TRBV6-2 or TRBV6-3 and TRBJ1-2; no clear D gene. CDR3 size: 13 residues. Between the trimmed V and J ends, which lost 10 bases and 0 bases, there was a span of 12 bases. CDR1 is MNHEY, CDR2 SVGEGT, per germline. CDR3 DNA: TGTGCCACCTCGACATTTGCTAACTATGGCTACACCTTC. Residues: CATSTFANYGYTF.

This clonotype has a handful of counts. The gene calls are TRBV2 and TRBJ2-7; D is undetermined. Germline-derived CDR1 and CDR2 are SNHLY and FYNNEI. The CDR3 length is 14 residues. V was cut by 6 bases and J by 2 bases, with 14 bases left in between. For the CDR3, the DNA is TGTGCCAGCAGACCACTCGGCGGCACCTACGAGCAGTACTTC. Protein: CASRPLGGTYEQYF.

This clonotype was seen repeatedly, ten times or more. CDR3 DNA sequence: TGTGCCAGCAGCCCTGGACGCGTAGTCCCCACTGAAGCTTTCTTT. Translation: CASSPGRVVPTEAFF. The chain joins TRBV12-3 or TRBV12-4 to TRBJ1-1; D is undetermined. The CDR3 length is 15 residues. Between the trimmed V and J ends, which lost 6 bases and 4 bases, there was a span of 18 bases.

V and J are TRBV4-3 and TRBJ2-1; 8 nucleotides match TRBD1. CDR3 length: 15 residues. V dropped 3 bases and J dropped 2; count of bases not matched to a gene: 3. The V gene's germline CDR1 is LGHNA and CDR2 YSLEER. The CDR3 coding sequence is TGCGCCAGCAGCCAGGAGGGACAGGCCTACAATGAGCAGTTCTTC. Amino acid sequence: CASSQEGQAYNEQFF.

This clonotype was seen only a few times. V gene TRBV24-1 combines with J gene TRBJ2-1, with 8 nucleotides matching TRBD2. The ends lost 2 bases at V and 10 bases at J; junction bases unmatched: 15. Germline V gives CDR1 KGHDR, CDR2 SFDVKD. CDR3 length: 17 amino acids. The CDR3 region is CATSDSPGLVRGGEQFF. As DNA, the CDR3 is TGTGCCACCAGTGATTCCCCGGGACTAGTGAGAGGGGGGGAGCAGTTCTTC.

The chain joins TRBV3-1 to TRBJ2-1; D unclear. Germline V gene lookup returns CDR1 LGHDT and CDR2 YNNKEL (reference sequence). The CDR3 is 13 residues long. V was clipped by 5 bases and J by 0 bases, with 5 bases between them. CDR3 DNA sequence: TGTGCCAGCAGCGGGGACTCCTACAATGAGCAGTTCTTC. Translation: CASSGDSYNEQFF.